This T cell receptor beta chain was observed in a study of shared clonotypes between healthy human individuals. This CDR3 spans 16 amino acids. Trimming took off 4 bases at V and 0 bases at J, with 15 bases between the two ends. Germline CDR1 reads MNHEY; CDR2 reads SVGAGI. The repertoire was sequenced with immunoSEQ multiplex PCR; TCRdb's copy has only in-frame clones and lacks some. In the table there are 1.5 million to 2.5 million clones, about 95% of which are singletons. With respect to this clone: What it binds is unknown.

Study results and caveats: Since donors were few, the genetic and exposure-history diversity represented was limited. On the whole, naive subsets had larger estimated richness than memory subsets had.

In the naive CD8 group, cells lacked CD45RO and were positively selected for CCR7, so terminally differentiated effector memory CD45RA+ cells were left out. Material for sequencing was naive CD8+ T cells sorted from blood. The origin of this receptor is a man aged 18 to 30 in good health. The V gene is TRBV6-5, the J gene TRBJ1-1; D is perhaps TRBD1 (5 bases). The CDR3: CASSSNSQVMNTEAFF. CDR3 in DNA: TGTGCCAGCAGTTCCAATTCACAGGTCATGAACACTGAAGCTTTCTTT.